These 27 T cell receptor beta chains were all obtained from the same sample, sequenced in a study of blood T cell repertoires in COVID-19. The repertoire was sequenced with immunoSEQ multiplex PCR; TCRdb's copy has only in-frame clones and lacks some. The data hold 220,000 or so clones, with about 83% observed a single time. Sequencing was done on a sample of PBMCs or T cells enriched from blood (not recorded which). The receptors here all came from a woman aged 40 to 49 who had recovered from COVID-19.

The gene calls are TRBV7-2 and TRBJ2-5; D uncertain. CDR3 size: 15 residues. The V end was cut by 2 bases, the J end by 4 bases, with 14 bases between. Per germline, CDR1 SGHTA and CDR2 FQGNSA. DNA of the CDR3: TGTGCCAGCAGCTTATCACCCTCAGGTTTAGAGACCCAGTACTTC. This sequence encodes CASSLSPSGLETQYF. Using reference TRBV7-2 and TRBJ2-5 for the parts outside the CDR3, the full variable domain is GAGVSQSPSNKVTEKGKDVELRCDPISGHTALYWYRQSLGQGLEFLIYFQGNSAPDKSGLPSDRFSAERTGGSVSTLTIQRTQQEDSAVYLCASSLSPSGLETQYFGPGTRLLVL.

This clone was picked up a small number of times. The rearrangement joins TRBV18 to TRBJ1-2; the D gene is possibly TRBD1 (6 bases). V gave up 3 bases and J gave up 2 bases, with 13 bases separating them. This CDR3 is built from 15 residues. CDR1 is KGHSH, CDR2 LQKENI, per germline. The CDR3 loop reads CASSPSDRTNYGYTF. The CDR3 nucleotides are TGTGCCAGCTCACCCTCCGACAGGACGAACTATGGCTACACCTTC.

This sequence joins TRBV13 and TRBJ1-6, with 7 bases identical to TRBD1. This CDR3 contains 15 residues. V shed 6 bases, J shed 10 bases, and the junction held 12 bases outside the gene matches. The germline V gene encodes CDR1 PRHDT and CDR2 FYEKMQ (reference sequence). The CDR3 loop reads CASRRRGQVGSPLHF. The CDR3, as DNA: TGTGCCAGCAGACGCAGAGGACAGGTCGGGTCACCCCTCCACTTT. Full variable domain (outside the CDR3, taken from reference TRBV13 and TRBJ1-6): AAGVIQSPRHLIKEKRETATLKCYPIPRHDTVYWYQQGPGQDPQFLISFYEKMQSDKGSIPDRFSAQQFSDYHSELNMSSLELGDSALYFCASRRRGQVGSPLHFGNGTRLTVT.

The chain uses TRBV7-9 and TRBJ2-3; D call uncertain. The germline V gene has CDR1 SEHNR and CDR2 FQNEAQ (reference sequence). Deletions cut 5 bases from V and 5 bases from J, with 11 bases between. The CDR3 loop spans 13 amino acids. CDR3 amino acids: CASSVRPGDTQYF. The CDR3 DNA reads as TGTGCCAGCAGCGTCCGTCCCGGAGATACGCAGTATTTT.

DNA for the CDR3: TGTGCCAGCTCACCGGTACAGACTAATGAAAAACTGTTTTTT. Its translation is CASSPVQTNEKLFF. The J gene is TRBJ1-4, the V gene TRBV18; the D is unclear. In germline, CDR1 is KGHSH, CDR2 LQKENI. V was pared by 3 bases and J by 2 bases, with 7 bases between. The CDR3 contains 14 residues.

On this clone: At one end the junction does not follow the germline gene, possibly because of a read error. The chain joins TRBV7-6 to TRBJ2-2, with D possibly TRBD2 on 7 matching bases. Germline V CDR1 and CDR2: SGHVS, FNYEAQ. The CDR3 is 15 residues long. Written as DNA, the CDR3 is TGTGCCAGCAGTCCTAACAGGGAGGGCCTCGGGAAGCTGTTTTTT. It yields the protein CASSPNREGLGKLFF.

The chain is built from TRBV7-9 and TRBJ2-2; 8 positions match TRBD1. Germline values: CDR1 SEHNR, CDR2 FQNEAQ (reference sequence). The CDR3 is 15 amino acids. J was trimmed by 2 bases and V by 3 bases; bases with no gene match: 2. The chain's CDR3 is CASSFGQGNTGELFF. The CDR3 region has the DNA TGTGCCAGCAGCTTTGGACAGGGAAACACCGGGGAGCTGTTTTTT. The full variable domain, in which reference TRBV7-9 and TRBJ2-2 provide the parts outside the CDR3, is DTGVSQNPRHKITKRGQNVTFRCDPISEHNRLYWYRQTLGQGPEFLTYFQNEAQLEKSRLLSDRFSAERPKGSFSTLEIQRTEQGDSAMYLCASSFGQGNTGELFFGEGSRLTVL.

This clone was counted a single time. The chain carries TRBV12-5 and TRBJ2-1; weak D call: TRBD2 (7 bases). CDR3 length: 18 amino acids. V was pared by 2 bases and J by 0 bases, with 17 bases between. The germline V gene encodes CDR1 LGHNT and CDR2 FRNRAP. This chain's CDR3 is CASGLPTGGPSSYNEQFF. CDR3 nucleotide sequence: TGTGCTAGTGGTTTGCCGACCGGGGGGCCAAGCTCCTACAATGAGCAGTTCTTC.

The rearrangement uses TRBV18 and TRBJ1-2; D unclear. Germline loops: CDR1 KGHSH, CDR2 LQKENI. V was shortened by 3 bases and J by 3 bases, with 11 bases between the two germline ends. The CDR3 runs to 14 residues. This CDR3 reads CASSPRVDDYGYTF. The CDR3 coding sequence is TGTGCCAGCTCACCCCGGGTTGACGACTATGGCTACACCTTC. Variable domain in full (rest from reference TRBV18 and TRBJ1-2): NAGVMQNPRHLVRRRGQEARLRCSPMKGHSHVYWYRQLPEEGLKFMVYLQKENIIDESGMPKERFSAEFPKEGPSILRIQQVVRGDSAAYFCASSPRVDDYGYTFGSGTRLTVV.

The J gene is TRBJ2-7, the V gene TRBV30, with 7 bases fitting TRBD2. Germline CDR1 and CDR2: GTSNPN and SVGIG (reference sequence). The length of the CDR3 is 14 residues. The trim removed 7 bases at V and 3 bases at J, leaving 12 bases unmatched. CDR3: CAYRQRGRGYEQYF. As DNA, the CDR3 is TGTGCCTACCGACAGCGGGGTCGGGGCTACGAGCAGTACTTC.

The chain links TRBV20-1 to TRBJ1-2, with a weak D call TRBD1 (6 bases). This CDR3 has 11 amino acids. V dropped 2 bases and J dropped 8 bases, with 9 bases sitting between them. Germline-derived CDR1 and CDR2 are DFQATT and SNEGSKA (reference sequence). Written as DNA, the CDR3 is TGCAGTGCTAGAACTGACAGGGGCTACACCTTC. Translating gives CSARTDRGYTF.

The chain links TRBV11-2 to TRBJ2-7, with TRBD1 as a possible D gene (6 bases). V was pared by 6 bases and J by 2 bases, with 20 bases between. Per the germline V gene, CDR1 is SGHAT and CDR2 is FQNNGV. This CDR3 is 16 amino acids long. DNA for the CDR3: TGTGCCAGCAGGGTTCCCGGGACATCCCGTCCCTACGAGCAGTACTTC. Its protein is CASRVPGTSRPYEQYF. The whole variable domain, filled in from reference TRBV11-2 and TRBJ2-7, reads EAGVAQSPRYKIIEKRQSVAFWCNPISGHATLYWYQQILGQGPKLLIQFQNNGVVDDSQLPKDRFSAERLKGVDSTLKIQPAKLEDSAVYLCASRVPGTSRPYEQYFGPGTRLTVT.

J is TRBJ1-2 and V is TRBV3-1 (or the pseudogene TRBV3-2); D unresolved. The germline CDR1 and CDR2 sequences are LGHDT and YNNKEL (reference sequence). The CDR3 covers 15 residues. Trimming took 3 bases from V and 4 from J, leaving 15 bases between them. CDR3 protein: CASSQDSGSGYGYTF. Here the CDR3 DNA reads TGTGCCAGCAGCCAGGATTCGGGATCCGGCTATGGCTACACCTTC.

The chain links TRBV29-1 to TRBJ2-3, with unresolved D. The germline CDR1 and CDR2 sequences are SQVTM and ANQGSEA. CDR3 length: 13 amino acids. V lost 3 bases and J lost 2, with 9 bases in between. CDR3 DNA sequence: TGCAGCGTTGAGTTGTCTTCCACAGATACGCAGTATTTT. This encodes CSVELSSTDTQYF.

The chain combines TRBV2 with TRBJ1-4; no clear D. Germline CDR1 reads SNHLY; CDR2 reads FYNNEI. Trimming pared 3 bases from V and 0 bases from J, leaving 8 bases between. The CDR3 is 15 amino acids. The CDR3 sequence: CASSDLTTTNEKLFF. The CDR3 DNA reads TGTGCCAGCAGTGATCTTACAACAACTAATGAAAAACTGTTTTTT.

The count of this clone is one. The V and J genes are TRBV11-2 and TRBJ2-3; D unclear. CDR1 is SGHAT, CDR2 FQNNGV, per germline. The CDR3 runs to 12 residues. Trimming removed 6 bases at V and 5 bases at J, with 9 bases between. CDR3: CASSYNRDTQYF. The CDR3 DNA follows: TGTGCCAGCAGTTACAACCGAGATACGCAGTATTTT.

The count of this clone is one. J is TRBJ2-5 and V is TRBV30, with D possibly being TRBD2 (5 bases). The V gene lost 3 bases and the J gene lost 5 bases, with 10 bases spanning the gap. Germline lookup yields CDR1 GTSNPN and CDR2 SVGIG (reference sequence). The CDR3 has 12 amino acids. The CDR3 nucleotides are TGTGCCTGGAGACCGACGGGGGAGACCCAGTACTTC. Encoded protein: CAWRPTGETQYF.

V usage is TRBV19 and J usage is TRBJ2-3, with 8 nucleotides matching TRBD1. After removal of 5 bases from V and 3 bases from J, the junction contained 7 bases not matched to a gene. Germline values: CDR1 LNHDA, CDR2 SQIVND (reference sequence). This CDR3 spans 15 amino acids. DNA for the CDR3: TGTGCCAGTAGTGACAGGGGAGTGGGAACAGATACGCAGTATTTT. It encodes CASSDRGVGTDTQYF.

This chain uses TRBV9 with TRBJ2-2; the match to TRBD1 covers 9 bases. Germline CDR1 and CDR2: SGDLS and YYNGEE. The trim removed 4 bases at V and 5 bases at J, leaving 12 bases unmatched. The length of the CDR3 is 17 residues. In DNA, the CDR3 is TGTGCCAGCAGCCCACCCCCTGGGACAGGGTATACCGGGGAGCTGTTTTTT. Protein product: CASSPPPGTGYTGELFF.

The CDR3 bases are TGTGCCAGCACCAACTCCTGGGACAGGGGCGAGGGCTGGGATGGCTACACCTTC. Translated, it gives CASTNSWDRGEGWDGYTF. The rearrangement links TRBV28 to TRBJ1-2; TRBD1 agrees at 10 bases. Germline lookup yields CDR1 MDHEN and CDR2 SYDVKM. With V trimmed by 7 bases and J by 6 bases, 20 bases remained unmatched. This CDR3 spans 18 amino acids.

The chain employs TRBV6-5 and TRBJ1-2, with TRBD1 matching 7 bases. V lost 5 bases, J lost 8 bases, and 2 bases stayed unmatched. This CDR3 region has 11 residues. Germline CDR1 MNHEY, CDR2 SVGAGI. This CDR3 reads CASSPGQGYTF. In DNA, the CDR3 is TGTGCCAGCAGTCCGGGACAGGGCTACACCTTC.

The V and J genes are TRBV19 and TRBJ1-1, with 8 bases fitting TRBD1. Looked up from germline, CDR1 is LNHDA and CDR2 is SQIVND (reference sequence). The CDR3 consists of 13 residues. Trimming removed 9 bases from V and 1 base from J; junction bases left unmatched: 4. Here the CDR3 DNA reads TGTGCCAGCGGGACAGGAGAGAACACTGAAGCTTTCTTT. This sequence encodes CASGTGENTEAFF.

A single count supports this clone. This chain joins TRBV5-1 and TRBJ2-3; no clear D gene. The CDR3 has 14 residues. CDR1 and CDR2 from the germline V gene are SGHRS and YFSETQ. V dropped 1 base and J dropped 2 bases, with 8 bases sitting between them. The CDR3 DNA is TGCGCCAGCAGCTTGCTCCTATCCACAGATACGCAGTATTTT. As protein: CASSLLLSTDTQYF.

V and J are TRBV3-1 (or the pseudogene TRBV3-2) and TRBJ1-3; tentative D call: TRBD1 (5 bases). V shed 3 bases and J shed 0 bases, with 12 bases lying between them. Germline lookup yields CDR1 LGHDT and CDR2 YNNKEL (reference sequence). The CDR3 extends over 16 amino acids. CDR3: CASSQGLRSSGNTIYF. The DNA for the CDR3 is TGTGCCAGCAGCCAGGGACTGCGCAGCTCTGGAAACACCATATATTTT.

In its sample, this clone was seen once. The rearrangement uses TRBV30 and TRBJ1-2; no clear D gene. CDR1 GTSNPN and CDR2 SVGIG come from the germline V gene (reference sequence). Trimming shortened V by 2 bases and J by 4 bases, and 8 bases separated the two germline ends. This CDR3 has 12 amino acids. CDR3 bases: TGTGCCTGGAGTCGGGGTCCCTATGGCTACACCTTC. It translates to CAWSRGPYGYTF.

The chain links TRBV11-2 to TRBJ2-2, with 9 bases that match TRBD2. The germline gives CDR1 SGHAT, CDR2 FQNNGV. The CDR3 loop spans 19 amino acids. The ends lost 1 base at V and 3 bases at J; junction bases unmatched: 12. This CDR3 is CASSLGPTRGRAYTGELFF. CDR3 DNA sequence: TGTGCCAGCAGCTTAGGCCCCACCCGCGGGAGGGCTTACACCGGGGAGCTGTTTTTT.

This chain links TRBV10-2 with TRBJ2-3; TRBD1 might be the D (6 bases). The ends were cut back, 7 bases at V and 5 bases at J, with 10 bases in the middle. The CDR3 is 12 residues long. CDR1 is WSHSY and CDR2 is SAAADI in the germline V gene. CDR3 DNA: TGCGCCAGCAATCACAGGGAAGATACGCAGTATTTT. It codes for CASNHREDTQYF.